This passage covers 13 T cell receptor beta chains from one sample sequenced in a study of blood T cells in healthy people across ages. For the second PCR, which ran for 7 to 11 cycles, a sample-barcoded 5' primer and a J-beta primer mix were used. MiXCR, run by TCRdb on the 5' RACE reads, gives a single entry per CDR3 protein. The sample records some 670,000 distinct CDR3 sequences, around 52% being singletons. The sequenced material came from blood. The origin of the receptors is a woman aged 80 or older in good health.

For this clonotype: A read error is possible here, since a much larger clone lies one base away. In this CDR3 the conserved last residue, phenylalanine or tryptophan, is missing, so a read error is likely. The V gene is TRBV12-3 or TRBV12-4, the J gene TRBJ2-1; 9 bases match TRBD2. The CDR3 loop spans 14 amino acids. J lost 6 bases, V lost 3 bases, and 3 bases had no gene match. In DNA form, the CDR3 reads TGTGCCAGCAGTTTTGGACTAGCGTCCAATGAGCAGTTCTTA. It encodes CASSFGLASNEQFL.

This chain connects TRBV7-2 to TRBJ2-5; D is perhaps TRBD2 (5 bases). The CDR3 consists of 14 residues. Per the germline V gene, CDR1 is SGHTA and CDR2 is FQGNSA. V was clipped by 2 bases and J by 11 bases, with 18 bases between them. CDR3 nucleotides: TGTGCCAGCAGCTTAAACAGAATCCTGGGAGAGCAGTACTTC. It encodes CASSLNRILGEQYF.

The chain employs TRBV2 and TRBJ2-3, with TRBD2 as a possible D gene (5 bases). CDR1 and CDR2 (germline): SNHLY, FYNNEI. V lost 2 bases to trimming and J lost 1 base, with 10 bases between them. This CDR3 contains 15 residues. CDR3 residues: CASSETLARTDTQYF. The CDR3 DNA reads TGTGCCAGCAGTGAAACGCTAGCCCGCACAGATACGCAGTATTTT. Combining the CDR3 with reference TRBV2 and TRBJ2-3 gives the whole variable domain EPEVTQTPSHQVTQMGQEVILRCVPISNHLYFYWYRQILGQKVEFLVSFYNNEISEKSEIFDDQFSVERPDGSNFTLKIRSTKLEDSAMYFCASSETLARTDTQYFGPGTRLTVL.

J is TRBJ2-7 and V is TRBV28, with TRBD1 matching 10 bases. The length of the CDR3 is 14 residues. Looked up from germline, CDR1 is MDHEN and CDR2 is SYDVKM. After removal of 6 bases from V and 5 bases from J, the junction contained 7 bases not matched to a gene. CDR3 DNA: TGTGCCAGCAGGTATTCCGGGACAGGGGACGAGCAGTACTTC. Translating gives CASRYSGTGDEQYF.

This clonotype was counted at least ten times. The V call is TRBV12-3 or TRBV12-4, the J call TRBJ1-1; D is possibly TRBD1 (5 bases). This CDR3 contains 13 residues. Trimming took off 10 bases at V and 0 bases at J, with 12 bases between the two ends. In DNA form, the CDR3 reads TGTGCCACGGGAAAGGGGATGAACACTGAAGCTTTCTTT. Translation gives CATGKGMNTEAFF.

The chain employs TRBV9 and TRBJ2-7, with TRBD2 matching over 10 bases. V gave up 1 base and J gave up 6 bases; unmatched junction bases: 7. The germline V gene encodes CDR1 SGDLS and CDR2 YYNGEE. The CDR3 runs 15 residues. The chain's CDR3 is CASSVRLAGVGEQYF. The CDR3 nucleotides read TGTGCCAGCAGCGTACGGCTAGCGGGAGTCGGCGAGCAGTACTTC. Variable domain in full (rest from reference TRBV9 and TRBJ2-7): DSGVTQTPKHLITATGQRVTLRCSPRSGDLSVYWYQQSLDQGLQFLIQYYNGEERAKGNILERFSAQQFPDLHSELNLSSLELGDSALYFCASSVRLAGVGEQYFGPGTRLTVT.

The rearrangement links TRBV12-3 or TRBV12-4 to TRBJ1-1, with D unresolved. The CDR3 is made up of 14 amino acids. Trimming shortened V by 4 bases and J by 1 base, and 10 bases separated the two germline ends. The CDR3 reads CASSYRRGNTEAFF. The CDR3 coding sequence is TGTGCCAGCAGTTATAGGCGGGGGAACACTGAAGCTTTCTTT.

For the CDR3, the DNA is TGTGCCATAGGGACTAGTGGGAAGAATGAGCAGTACTTC. Translating it yields CAIGTSGKNEQYF. The chain is built from TRBV12-3 or TRBV12-4 and TRBJ2-7, with 8 bases lining up with TRBD2. Losses at the gene ends were 10 bases for V and 7 bases for J; bases not matched to a gene: 12. This CDR3 region has 13 residues.

This clonotype showed up many times. The chain carries TRBV7-2 and TRBJ2-7, with 9 bases aligning to TRBD2. This CDR3 comprises 15 residues. The germline gives CDR1 SGHTA, CDR2 FQGNSA. V was clipped by 1 base and J by 2 bases; unmatched bases: 3. The CDR3 sequence is CASSLGASGTYEQYF. CDR3 DNA: TGTGCCAGCAGCTTAGGGGCTAGCGGGACCTACGAGCAGTACTTC.

This clonotype has at least ten counts. The chain carries TRBV5-1 and TRBJ2-1; 13 nucleotides agree with TRBD2. The V gene's germline CDR1 is SGHRS and CDR2 YFSETQ. The CDR3 is made up of 19 amino acids. Trimming at V came to 2 bases and at J to 0 bases, leaving 8 bases not matched to a gene. The CDR3 sequence is CASSFGHGLAGASYNEQFF. The CDR3 region has the DNA TGCGCCAGCAGCTTCGGCCACGGACTAGCGGGGGCCTCCTACAATGAGCAGTTCTTC.

Worth noting for this clonotype: Being one base from a much bigger clone, this may be a read error. The chain is built from TRBV27 and TRBJ2-3, with D tentatively TRBD1 (6 bases). The germline gives CDR1 MNHEY, CDR2 SMNVEV (reference sequence). The CDR3 sequence is 16 residues long. Between the trimmed V and J ends, which lost 6 bases and 5 bases, there was a span of 21 bases. CDR3 nucleotides: TGTGCCAGCAGACAAACTGTAGGCAGGGGAGAAGATACGCAGTATTTT. This encodes CASRQTVGRGEDTQYF.

This clonotype was counted at least ten times. The genes are TRBV12-3 or TRBV12-4 and TRBJ2-3; TRBD2 matches at 11 bases. V lost 3 bases to trimming and J lost 4 bases; unmatched junction nucleotides: 6. CDR3 length: 16 amino acids. The CDR3 loop is CASSLTSGVGPDTQYF. The CDR3 DNA reads as TGTGCCAGCAGTTTGACTAGCGGGGTGGGCCCAGATACGCAGTATTTT.

This clonotype was counted a few times. V is TRBV7-9 and J is TRBJ2-2, with 7 bases identical to TRBD1. Germline CDR1 reads SEHNR; CDR2 reads FQNEAQ (reference sequence). This CDR3 comprises 15 residues. V gave up 2 bases and J gave up 7 bases; unmatched junction bases: 7. In nucleotides, the CDR3 is TGTGCCAGCAGCTTAACTGCGGACAGGATCGGGGAGCTGTTTTTT. This translates into CASSLTADRIGELFF.